The next 2 T cell receptor beta chains were all read from a single sample in a study of blood T cell repertoires in COVID-19. Clones were read by immunoSEQ multiplex PCR, and TCRdb kept only the in-frame ones, dropping some. The table lists roughly 100,000 clones, about nine tenths of them singletons. Sample: peripheral blood. The receptors derive from a woman in her 50s with COVID-19, enrolled during active disease.

This sequence joins TRBV5-1 and TRBJ1-2; 8 positions match TRBD1. Germline-derived CDR1 and CDR2 are SGHRS and YFSETQ. CDR3 length: 15 amino acids. With 4 bases clipped from V and 6 bases from J, the junction kept 11 bases outside the gene matches. This chain's CDR3 is CASSPSLGQGNGYTF. In DNA, the CDR3 is TGCGCCAGCAGCCCCTCGTTAGGACAGGGAAATGGCTACACCTTC. The whole variable domain, remainder taken from reference TRBV5-1 and TRBJ1-2, is KAGVTQTPRYLIKTRGQQVTLSCSPISGHRSVSWYQQTPGQGLQFLFEYFSETQRNKGNFPGRFSGRQFSNSRSEMNVSTLELGDSALYLCASSPSLGQGNGYTFGSGTRLTVV.

This clone showed up just once. The chain uses TRBV28 and TRBJ2-3; 9 bases fit TRBD1. The germline gives CDR1 MDHEN, CDR2 SYDVKM. With V trimmed by 1 base and J by 6 bases, 5 bases remained unmatched. There are 15 residues in the CDR3. This chain's CDR3 is CASSLSDRGRDTQYF. Written as DNA, the CDR3 is TGTGCCAGCAGTTTATCGGACAGGGGCCGGGATACGCAGTATTTT.